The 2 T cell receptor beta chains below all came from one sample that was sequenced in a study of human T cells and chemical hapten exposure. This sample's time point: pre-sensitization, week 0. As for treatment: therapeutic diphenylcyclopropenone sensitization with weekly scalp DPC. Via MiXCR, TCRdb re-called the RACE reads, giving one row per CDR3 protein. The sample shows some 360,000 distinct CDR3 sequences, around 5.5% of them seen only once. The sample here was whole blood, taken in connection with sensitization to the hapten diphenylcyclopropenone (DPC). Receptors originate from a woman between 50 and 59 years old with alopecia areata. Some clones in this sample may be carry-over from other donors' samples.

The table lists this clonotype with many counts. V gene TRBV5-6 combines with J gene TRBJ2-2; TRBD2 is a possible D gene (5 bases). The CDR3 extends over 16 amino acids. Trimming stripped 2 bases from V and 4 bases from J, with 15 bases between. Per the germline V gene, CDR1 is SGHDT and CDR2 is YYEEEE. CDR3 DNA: TGTGCCAGCAGCTTTCGTCCGGGGATCGGCACCGGGGAGCTGTTTTTT. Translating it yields CASSFRPGIGTGELFF.

The CDR3 region is CSANIPGVNTEAFF. The CDR3 nucleotides are TGCAGTGCTAATATACCAGGAGTGAACACTGAAGCTTTCTTT. The chain has TRBV20-1 and TRBJ1-1; D ambiguous. Trimming removed 4 bases at V and 0 bases at J, with 12 bases between. Germline CDR1 DFQATT, CDR2 SNEGSKA (reference sequence). CDR3 length: 14 residues.